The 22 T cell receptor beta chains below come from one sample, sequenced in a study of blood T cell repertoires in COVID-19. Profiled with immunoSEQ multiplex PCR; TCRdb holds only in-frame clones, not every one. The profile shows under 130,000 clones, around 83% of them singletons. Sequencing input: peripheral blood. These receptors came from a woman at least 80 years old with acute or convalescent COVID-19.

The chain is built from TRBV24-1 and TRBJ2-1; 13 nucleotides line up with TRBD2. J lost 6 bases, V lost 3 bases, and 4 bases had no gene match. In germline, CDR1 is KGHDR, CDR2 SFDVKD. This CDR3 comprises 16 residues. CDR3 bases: TGTGCCACCAGTGATAGGACTAGCGGGAGTATCAATGAGCAGTTCTTC. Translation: CATSDRTSGSINEQFF.

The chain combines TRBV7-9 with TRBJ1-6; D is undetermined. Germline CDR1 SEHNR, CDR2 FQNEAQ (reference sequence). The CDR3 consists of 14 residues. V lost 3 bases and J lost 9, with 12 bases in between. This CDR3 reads CASSLPDRSSPLHF. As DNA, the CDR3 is TGTGCCAGCAGCTTGCCTGATAGGAGTTCACCCCTCCACTTT.

The CDR3 is CASSPGQGLSETYGYTF. The CDR3 bases are TGCGCCAGCAGCCCGGGACAGGGATTGTCAGAAACCTATGGCTACACCTTC. The chain is built from TRBV5-1 and TRBJ1-2; the match to TRBD1 covers 9 bases. Germline V gives CDR1 SGHRS, CDR2 YFSETQ. The CDR3 loop spans 17 amino acids. Trimming cost V 4 bases and J 4 bases; bases outside gene matches: 14.

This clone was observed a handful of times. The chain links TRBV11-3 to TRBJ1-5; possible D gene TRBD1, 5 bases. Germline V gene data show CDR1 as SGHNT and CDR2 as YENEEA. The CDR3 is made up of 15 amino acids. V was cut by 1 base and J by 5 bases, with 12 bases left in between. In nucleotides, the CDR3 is TGTGCCAGCAGCTTAGGGGCCAAAGGGGATCAGCCCCAGCATTTT. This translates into CASSLGAKGDQPQHF. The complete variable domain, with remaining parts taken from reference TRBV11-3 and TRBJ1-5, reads EAGVVQSPRYKIIEKKQPVAFWCNPISGHNTLYWYLQNLGQGPELLIRYENEEAVDDSQLPKDRFSAERLKGVDSTLKIQPAELGDSAVYLCASSLGAKGDQPQHFGDGTRLSIL.

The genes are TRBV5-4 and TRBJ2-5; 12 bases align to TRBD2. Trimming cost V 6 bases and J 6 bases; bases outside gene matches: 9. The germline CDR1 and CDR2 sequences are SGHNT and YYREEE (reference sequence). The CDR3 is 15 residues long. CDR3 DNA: TGTGCCAGCACCGAGACGACTAGCGGGAGACAGACCCAGTACTTC. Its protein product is CASTETTSGRQTQYF.

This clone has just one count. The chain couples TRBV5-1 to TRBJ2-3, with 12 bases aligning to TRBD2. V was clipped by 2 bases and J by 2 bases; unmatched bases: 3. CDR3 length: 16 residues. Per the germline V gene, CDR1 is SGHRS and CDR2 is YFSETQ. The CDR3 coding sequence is TGCGCCAGCAGCTTTGGGACTAGCGGGCTCACAGATACGCAGTATTTT. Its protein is CASSFGTSGLTDTQYF.

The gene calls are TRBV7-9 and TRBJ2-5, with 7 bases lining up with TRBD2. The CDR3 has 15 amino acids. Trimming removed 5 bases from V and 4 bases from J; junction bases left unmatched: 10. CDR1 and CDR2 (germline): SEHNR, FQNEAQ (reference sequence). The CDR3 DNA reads TGTGCCAGCAGCCCTGGGACTAAGCAAGGAGAGACCCAGTACTTC. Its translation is CASSPGTKQGETQYF.

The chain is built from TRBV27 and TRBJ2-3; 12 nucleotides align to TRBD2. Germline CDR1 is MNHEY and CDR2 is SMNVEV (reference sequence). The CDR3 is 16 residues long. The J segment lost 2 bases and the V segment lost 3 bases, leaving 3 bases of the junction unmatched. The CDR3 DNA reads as TGTGCCAGCAGTTTTTCTAGCGGGAGGGACACAGATACGCAGTATTTT. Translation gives CASSFSSGRDTDTQYF.

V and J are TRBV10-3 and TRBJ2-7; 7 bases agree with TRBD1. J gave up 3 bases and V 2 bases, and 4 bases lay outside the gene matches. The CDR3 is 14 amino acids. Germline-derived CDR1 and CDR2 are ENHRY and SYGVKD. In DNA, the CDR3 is TGTGCCATCAGTGAGGAGACAGGGTTCTACGAGCAGTACTTC. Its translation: CAISEETGFYEQYF.

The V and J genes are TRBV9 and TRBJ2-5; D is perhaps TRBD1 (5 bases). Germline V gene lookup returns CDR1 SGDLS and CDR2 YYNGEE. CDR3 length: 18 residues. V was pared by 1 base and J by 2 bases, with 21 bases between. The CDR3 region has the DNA TGTGCCAGCAGCGTAAGCCCCGTCCAGGGATTGGGGCAAGAGACCCAGTACTTC. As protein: CASSVSPVQGLGQETQYF.

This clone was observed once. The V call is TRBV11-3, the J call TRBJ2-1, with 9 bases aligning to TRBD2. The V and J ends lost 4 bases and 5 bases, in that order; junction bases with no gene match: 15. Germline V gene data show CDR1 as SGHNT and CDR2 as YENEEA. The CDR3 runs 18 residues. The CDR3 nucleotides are TGTGCCAGCAGCTCTAGCCCGACTAGCGGCTCTGCGGACAATGAGCAGTTCTTC. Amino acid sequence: CASSSSPTSGSADNEQFF. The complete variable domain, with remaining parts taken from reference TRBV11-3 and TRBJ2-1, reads EAGVVQSPRYKIIEKKQPVAFWCNPISGHNTLYWYLQNLGQGPELLIRYENEEAVDDSQLPKDRFSAERLKGVDSTLKIQPAELGDSAVYLCASSSSPTSGSADNEQFFGPGTRLTVL.

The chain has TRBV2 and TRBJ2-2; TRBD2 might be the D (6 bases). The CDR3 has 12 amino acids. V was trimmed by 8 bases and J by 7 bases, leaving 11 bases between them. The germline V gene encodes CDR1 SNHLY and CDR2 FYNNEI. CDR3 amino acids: CASGGEVGELFF. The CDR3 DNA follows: TGTGCCAGCGGAGGGGAGGTCGGGGAGCTGTTTTTT.

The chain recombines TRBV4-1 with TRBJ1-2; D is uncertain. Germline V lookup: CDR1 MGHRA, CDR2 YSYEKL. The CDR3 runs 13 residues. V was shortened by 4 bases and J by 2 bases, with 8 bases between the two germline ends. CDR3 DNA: TGCGCCAGCAGCCCCTCGGAGAACTATGGCTACACCTTC. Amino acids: CASSPSENYGYTF.

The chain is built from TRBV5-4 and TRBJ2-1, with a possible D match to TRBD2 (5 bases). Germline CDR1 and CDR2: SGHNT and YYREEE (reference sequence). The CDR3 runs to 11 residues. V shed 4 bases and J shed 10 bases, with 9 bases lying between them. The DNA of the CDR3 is TGTGCCAGCAGCACCTCTAGCGAGCAGTTCTTC. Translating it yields CASSTSSEQFF.

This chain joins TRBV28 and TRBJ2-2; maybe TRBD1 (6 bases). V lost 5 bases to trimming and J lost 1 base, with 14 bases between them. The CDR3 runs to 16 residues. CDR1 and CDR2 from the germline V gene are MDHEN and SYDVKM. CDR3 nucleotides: TGTGCCAGCAGTCTCATCTTACAGGGGAACACCGGGGAGCTGTTTTTT. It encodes CASSLILQGNTGELFF.

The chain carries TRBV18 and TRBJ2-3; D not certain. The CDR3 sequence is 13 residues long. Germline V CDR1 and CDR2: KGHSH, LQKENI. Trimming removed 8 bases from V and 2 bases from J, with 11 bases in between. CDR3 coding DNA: TGTGCCAGCACCTGGCGGCACACAGATACGCAGTATTTT. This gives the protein CASTWRHTDTQYF.

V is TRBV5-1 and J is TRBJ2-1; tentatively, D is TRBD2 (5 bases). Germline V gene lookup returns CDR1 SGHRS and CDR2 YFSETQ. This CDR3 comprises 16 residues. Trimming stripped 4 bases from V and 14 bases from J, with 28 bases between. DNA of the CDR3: TGCGCCAGCAGCCCGATGCCGGACGGCGGAGAGGGAGAGAAGTTCTTC. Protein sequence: CASSPMPDGGEGEKFF. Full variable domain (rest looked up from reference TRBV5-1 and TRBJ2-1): KAGVTQTPRYLIKTRGQQVTLSCSPISGHRSVSWYQQTPGQGLQFLFEYFSETQRNKGNFPGRFSGRQFSNSRSEMNVSTLELGDSALYLCASSPMPDGGEGEKFFGPGTRLTVL.

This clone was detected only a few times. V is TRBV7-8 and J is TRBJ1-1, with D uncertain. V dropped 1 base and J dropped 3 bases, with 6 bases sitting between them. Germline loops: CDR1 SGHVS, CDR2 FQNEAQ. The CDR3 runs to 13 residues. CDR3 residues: CASSLVTDTEAFF. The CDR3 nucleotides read TGTGCCAGCAGCTTAGTAACAGACACTGAAGCTTTCTTT. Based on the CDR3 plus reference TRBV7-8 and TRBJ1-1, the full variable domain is GAGVSQSPRYKVAKRGQDVALRCDPISGHVSLFWYQQALGQGPEFLTYFQNEAQLDKSGLPSDRFFAERPEGSVSTLKIQRTQQEDSAVYLCASSLVTDTEAFFGQGTRLTVV.

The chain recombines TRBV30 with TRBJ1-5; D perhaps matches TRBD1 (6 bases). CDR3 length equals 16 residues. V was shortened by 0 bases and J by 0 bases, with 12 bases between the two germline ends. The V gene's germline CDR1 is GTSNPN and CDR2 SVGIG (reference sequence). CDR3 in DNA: TGTGCCTGGAGTGTTCGGGGGGCCCTTAGCAATCAGCCCCAGCATTTT. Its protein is CAWSVRGALSNQPQHF.

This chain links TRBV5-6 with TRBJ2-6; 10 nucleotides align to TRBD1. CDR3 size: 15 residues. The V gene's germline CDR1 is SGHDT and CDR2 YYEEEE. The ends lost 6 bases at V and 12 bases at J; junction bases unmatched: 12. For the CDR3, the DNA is TGTGCCAGCACCGATATGTCGGGACAGGGGTCCGTCCTGACTTTC. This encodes CASTDMSGQGSVLTF.

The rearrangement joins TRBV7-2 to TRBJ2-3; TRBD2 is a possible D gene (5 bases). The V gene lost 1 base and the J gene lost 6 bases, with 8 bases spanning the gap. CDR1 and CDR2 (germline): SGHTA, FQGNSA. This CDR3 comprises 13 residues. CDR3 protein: CASSLGRGDTQYF. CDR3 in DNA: TGTGCCAGCAGCTTAGGAAGAGGGGATACGCAGTATTTT.

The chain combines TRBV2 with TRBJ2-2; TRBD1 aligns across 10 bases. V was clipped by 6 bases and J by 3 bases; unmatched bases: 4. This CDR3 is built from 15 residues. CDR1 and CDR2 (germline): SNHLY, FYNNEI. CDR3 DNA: TGTGCCAGCAGACGACAGGGGGCCGACACCGGGGAGCTGTTTTTT. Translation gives CASRRQGADTGELFF.